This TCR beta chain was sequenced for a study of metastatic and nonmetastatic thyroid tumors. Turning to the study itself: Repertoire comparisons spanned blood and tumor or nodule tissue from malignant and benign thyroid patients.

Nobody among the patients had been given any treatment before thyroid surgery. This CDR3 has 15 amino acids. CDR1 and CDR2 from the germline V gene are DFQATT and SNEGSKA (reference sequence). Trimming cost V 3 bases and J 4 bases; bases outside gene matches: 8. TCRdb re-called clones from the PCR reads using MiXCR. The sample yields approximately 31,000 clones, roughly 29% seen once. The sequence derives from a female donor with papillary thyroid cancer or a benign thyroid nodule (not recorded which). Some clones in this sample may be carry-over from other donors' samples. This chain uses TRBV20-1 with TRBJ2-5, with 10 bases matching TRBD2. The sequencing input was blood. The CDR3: CSASHTSGKAETQYF. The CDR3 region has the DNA TGCAGTGCTAGTCACACTAGCGGGAAGGCAGAGACCCAGTACTTC.